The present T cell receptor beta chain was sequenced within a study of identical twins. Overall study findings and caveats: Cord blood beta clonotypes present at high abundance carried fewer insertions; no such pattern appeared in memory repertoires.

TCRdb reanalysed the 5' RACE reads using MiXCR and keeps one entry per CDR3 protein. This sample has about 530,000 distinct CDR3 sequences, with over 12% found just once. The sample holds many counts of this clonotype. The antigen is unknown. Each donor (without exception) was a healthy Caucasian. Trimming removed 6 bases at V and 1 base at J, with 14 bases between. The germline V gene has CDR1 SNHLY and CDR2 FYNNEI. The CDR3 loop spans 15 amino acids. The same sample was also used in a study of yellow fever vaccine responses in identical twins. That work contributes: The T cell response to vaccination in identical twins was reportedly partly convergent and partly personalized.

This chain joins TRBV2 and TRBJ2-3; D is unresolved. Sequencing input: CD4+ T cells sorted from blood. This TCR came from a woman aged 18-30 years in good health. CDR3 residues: CASSQTGGGTDTQYF. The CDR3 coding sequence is TGTGCCAGCAGCCAGACGGGCGGCGGCACAGATACGCAGTATTTT.